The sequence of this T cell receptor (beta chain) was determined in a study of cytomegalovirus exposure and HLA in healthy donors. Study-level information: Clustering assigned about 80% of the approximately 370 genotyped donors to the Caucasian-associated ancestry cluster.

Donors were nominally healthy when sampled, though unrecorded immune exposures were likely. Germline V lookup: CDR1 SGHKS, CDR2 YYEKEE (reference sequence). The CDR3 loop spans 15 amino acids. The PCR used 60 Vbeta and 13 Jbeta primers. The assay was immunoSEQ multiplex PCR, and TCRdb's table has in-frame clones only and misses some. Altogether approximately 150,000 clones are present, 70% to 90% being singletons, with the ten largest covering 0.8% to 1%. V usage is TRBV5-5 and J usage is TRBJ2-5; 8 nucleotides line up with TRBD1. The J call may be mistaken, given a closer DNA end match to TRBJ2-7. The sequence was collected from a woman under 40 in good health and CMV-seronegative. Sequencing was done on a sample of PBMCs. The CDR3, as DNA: TGTGCCAGCAGCTTGGCCAGGGACAGGATCTACGAGCAGTACTTC. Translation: CASSLARDRIYEQYF.